This T cell receptor (beta chain) was identified during a study of memory CD4+ T cells and cytomegalovirus serostatus. The overall study: This sample comes from healthy Belgian adults, 8 to 10 CMV seropositive, roughly 22 seronegative.

The sort gate was single viable CD3+CD4+CD8-CD45RO+ cells for memory CD4+ T cells. Whole-study results and caveats: CD4+ memory repertoires contained about two fifths of the roughly 160 reported CMV TCRbeta sequences. The CMV-associated TCR signature appears largely within the CD4+ memory repertoire.

In germline, CDR1 is SGHRS, CDR2 YFSETQ. The CDR3 has 16 residues. Trimming cost V 0 bases and J 2 bases, with 14 bases left between them. This clone was observed once. No antigen is known for it. Method: immunoSEQ multiplex PCR; TCRdb's copy keeps in-frame clones and lacks some. Here the sample spans 40,000 to 55,000 clones, 82% being singletons. The receptor was isolated from an adult in good health and CMV-seronegative. The sequenced material came from memory CD4+ T cells from blood. The rearrangement links TRBV5-1 to TRBJ2-5; unclear D gene. The chain's CDR3 is CASSLEPVPWQETQYF. In nucleotides, the CDR3 is TGCGCCAGCAGCTTGGAGCCGGTTCCATGGCAAGAGACCCAGTACTTC.